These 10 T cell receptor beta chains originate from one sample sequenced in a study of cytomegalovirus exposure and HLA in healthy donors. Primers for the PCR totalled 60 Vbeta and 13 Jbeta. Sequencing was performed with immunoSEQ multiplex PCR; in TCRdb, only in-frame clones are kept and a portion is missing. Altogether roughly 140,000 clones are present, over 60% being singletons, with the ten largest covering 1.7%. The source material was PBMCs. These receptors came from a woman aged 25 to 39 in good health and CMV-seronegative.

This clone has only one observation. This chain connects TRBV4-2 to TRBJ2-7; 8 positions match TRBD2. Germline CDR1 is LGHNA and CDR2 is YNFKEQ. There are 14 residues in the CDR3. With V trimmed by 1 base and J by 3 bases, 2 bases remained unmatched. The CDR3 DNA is TGTGCCAGCAGCCAAGTCGGGGGGGACTACGAGCAGTACTTC. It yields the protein CASSQVGGDYEQYF.

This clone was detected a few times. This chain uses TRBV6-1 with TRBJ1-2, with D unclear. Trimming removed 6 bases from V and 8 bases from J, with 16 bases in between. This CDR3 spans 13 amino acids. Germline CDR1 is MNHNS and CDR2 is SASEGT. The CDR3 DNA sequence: TGTGCCAGCAGGAATACTCGAACGGTGGGCTACACCTTC. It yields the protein CASRNTRTVGYTF.

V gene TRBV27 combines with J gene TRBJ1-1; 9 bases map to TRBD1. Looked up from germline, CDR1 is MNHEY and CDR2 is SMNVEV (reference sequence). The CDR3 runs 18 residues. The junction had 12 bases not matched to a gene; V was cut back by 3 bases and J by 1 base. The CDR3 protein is CASSFWPSPGQGNTEAFF. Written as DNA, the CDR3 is TGTGCCAGCAGTTTTTGGCCCTCTCCGGGACAGGGGAACACTGAAGCTTTCTTT.

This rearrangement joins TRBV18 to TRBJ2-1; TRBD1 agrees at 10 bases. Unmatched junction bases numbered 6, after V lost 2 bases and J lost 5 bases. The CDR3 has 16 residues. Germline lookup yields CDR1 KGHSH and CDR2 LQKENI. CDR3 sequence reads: CASSPSPGQGNNEQFF. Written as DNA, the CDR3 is TGTGCCAGCTCACCATCACCGGGACAGGGGAACAATGAGCAGTTCTTC.

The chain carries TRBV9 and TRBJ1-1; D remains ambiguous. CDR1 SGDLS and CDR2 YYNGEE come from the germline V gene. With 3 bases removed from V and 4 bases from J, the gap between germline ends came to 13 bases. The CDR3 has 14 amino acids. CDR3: CASSAGDDGTEAFF. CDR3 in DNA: TGTGCCAGCAGCGCGGGAGATGATGGCACTGAAGCTTTCTTT.

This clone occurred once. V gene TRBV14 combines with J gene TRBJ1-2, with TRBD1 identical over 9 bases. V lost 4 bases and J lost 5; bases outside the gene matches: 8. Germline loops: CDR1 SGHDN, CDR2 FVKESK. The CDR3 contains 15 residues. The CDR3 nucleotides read TGTGCCAGCAGCCGGTTGGGACAGGGTTTTTATGGCTACACCTTC. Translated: CASSRLGQGFYGYTF. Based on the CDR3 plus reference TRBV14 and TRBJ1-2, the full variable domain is EAGVTQFPSHSVIEKGQTVTLRCDPISGHDNLYWYRRVMGKEIKFLLHFVKESKQDESGMPNNRFLAERTGGTYSTLKVQPAELEDSGVYFCASSRLGQGFYGYTFGSGTRLTVV.

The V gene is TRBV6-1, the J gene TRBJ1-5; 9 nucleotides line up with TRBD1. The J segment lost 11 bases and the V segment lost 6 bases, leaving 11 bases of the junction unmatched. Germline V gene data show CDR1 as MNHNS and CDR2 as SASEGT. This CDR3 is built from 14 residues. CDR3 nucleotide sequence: TGTGCCAGCAGCTCCGGGACAGGGCTTCGAGCCCAGCATTTT. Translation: CASSSGTGLRAQHF.

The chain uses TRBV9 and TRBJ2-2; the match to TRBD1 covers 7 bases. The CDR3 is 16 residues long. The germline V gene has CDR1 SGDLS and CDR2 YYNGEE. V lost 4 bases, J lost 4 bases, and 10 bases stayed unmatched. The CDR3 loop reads CASSPHDGTVTGELFF. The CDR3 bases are TGTGCCAGCAGCCCCCACGACGGGACAGTCACCGGGGAGCTGTTTTTT.

The CDR3 DNA follows: TGTGCCAGCAGCTTAAACAGGGAAGGCTATACGCAGTATTTT. Protein: CASSLNREGYTQYF. The V call is TRBV5-4, the J call TRBJ2-3; a weak D match, TRBD1 (6 bases). CDR3 size: 14 residues. Trimming took 2 bases from V and 7 from J, leaving 14 bases between them. Germline CDR1 is SGHNT and CDR2 is YYREEE (reference sequence).

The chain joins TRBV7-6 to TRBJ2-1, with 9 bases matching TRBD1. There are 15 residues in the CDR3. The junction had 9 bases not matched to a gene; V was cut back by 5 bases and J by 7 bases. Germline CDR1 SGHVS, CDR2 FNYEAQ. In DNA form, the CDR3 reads TGTGCCAGCAGCCCAGCCGGACAGGGGCTAAATGAGCAGTTCTTC. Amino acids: CASSPAGQGLNEQFF.